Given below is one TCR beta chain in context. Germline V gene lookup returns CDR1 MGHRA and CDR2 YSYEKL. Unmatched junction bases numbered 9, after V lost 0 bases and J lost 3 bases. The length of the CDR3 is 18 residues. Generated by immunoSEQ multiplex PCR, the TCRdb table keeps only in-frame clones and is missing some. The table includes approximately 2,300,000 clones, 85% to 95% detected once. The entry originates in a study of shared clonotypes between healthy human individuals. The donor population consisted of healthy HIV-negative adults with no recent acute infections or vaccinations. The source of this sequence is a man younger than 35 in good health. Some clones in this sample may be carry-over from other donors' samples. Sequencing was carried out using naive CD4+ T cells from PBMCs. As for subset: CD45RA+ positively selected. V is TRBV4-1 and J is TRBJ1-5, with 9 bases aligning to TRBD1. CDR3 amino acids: CASSQDLLRDRDNQPQHF. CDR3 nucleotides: TGCGCCAGCAGCCAAGACCTCTTACGGGACAGGGACAATCAGCCCCAGCATTTT.